What follows is one T cell receptor (beta chain) and its context. This record comes from a study of shared clonotypes between healthy human individuals. Using immunoSEQ multiplex PCR, the repertoire was profiled, and TCRdb retains in-frame clones only, with some absent. Among roughly 2.1 million clones, under 95% were seen once, and the ten largest hold more than 1.5%. CD8 cells classed as naive were CD45RO-negative and positively selected for CCR7, excluding terminally differentiated effector memory CD45RA+ cells. The germline CDR1 and CDR2 sequences are SNHLY and FYNNEI. This CDR3 spans 15 amino acids. Between the trimmed V and J ends, which lost 4 bases and 6 bases, there was a span of 17 bases.

The sequenced sample consisted of naive CD8+ T cells from PBMCs. This chain joins TRBV2 and TRBJ2-3, with D maybe TRBD2 (6 bases). This TCR was sampled from a man younger than 35 in good health. Some clones in this sample may be carry-over from other donors' samples. The CDR3 loop is CASSGRRERRDTQYF. In nucleotides, the CDR3 is TGTGCCAGCAGTGGGCGTCGGGAGCGGAGGGATACGCAGTATTTT.